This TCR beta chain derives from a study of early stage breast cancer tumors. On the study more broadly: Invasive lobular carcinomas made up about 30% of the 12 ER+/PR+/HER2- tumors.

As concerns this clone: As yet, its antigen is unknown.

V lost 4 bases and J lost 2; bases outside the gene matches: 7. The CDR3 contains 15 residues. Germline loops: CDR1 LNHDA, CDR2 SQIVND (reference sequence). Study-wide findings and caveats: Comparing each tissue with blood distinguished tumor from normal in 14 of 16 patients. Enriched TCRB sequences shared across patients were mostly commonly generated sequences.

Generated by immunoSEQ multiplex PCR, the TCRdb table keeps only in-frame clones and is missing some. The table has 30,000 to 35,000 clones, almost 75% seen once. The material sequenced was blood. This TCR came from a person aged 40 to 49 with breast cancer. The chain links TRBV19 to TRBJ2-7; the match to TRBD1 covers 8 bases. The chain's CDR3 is CASSSSGQETYEQYF. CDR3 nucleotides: TGTGCCAGTAGTAGCTCGGGACAGGAGACCTACGAGCAGTACTTC.